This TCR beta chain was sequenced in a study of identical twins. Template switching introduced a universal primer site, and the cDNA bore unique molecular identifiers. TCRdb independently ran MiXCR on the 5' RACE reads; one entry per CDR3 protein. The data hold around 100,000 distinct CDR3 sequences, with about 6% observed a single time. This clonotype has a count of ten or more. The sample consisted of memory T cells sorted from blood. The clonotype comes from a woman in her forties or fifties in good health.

For the CDR3, the DNA is TGCAGCGTTGAGGTCGTGGATGAAAAACTGTTTTTT. Amino acids: CSVEVVDEKLFF. This rearrangement joins TRBV29-1 to TRBJ1-4; D is uncertain. V lost 3 bases and J 6 bases, leaving 8 bases between the germline ends. The CDR3 sequence is 12 residues long. Looked up from germline, CDR1 is SQVTM and CDR2 is ANQGSEA.